The next 23 T cell receptor beta chains were all read from a single sample in a study of metastatic and nonmetastatic thyroid tumors. Through MiXCR, TCRdb re-clonotyped the PCR reads. The profile shows about 27,000 clones, 20% to 25% of them singletons. Prior to thyroid surgery, none of the patients had received any treatment. Input material: blood. These receptors were collected from a male donor with papillary thyroid cancer or a benign thyroid nodule (not recorded which). Some clones in this sample may be carry-over from other donors' samples.

This clone appeared many times. The chain is built from TRBV5-8 and TRBJ2-7; D gene uncertain. Germline loops: CDR1 SGHTS, CDR2 YDEGEE. This CDR3 has 13 residues. Trimming cost V 4 bases and J 5 bases, with 13 bases left between them. The CDR3: CASSLNTLDEQYF. CDR3 DNA sequence: TGTGCCAGCAGCCTTAATACATTAGACGAGCAGTACTTC.

Within the sample, this clone is large. This sample includes further DNA sequences coding for the same CDR3. The chain employs TRBV20-1 and TRBJ2-7; 7 nucleotides align to TRBD2. The CDR3 sequence is 14 residues long. CDR1 is DFQATT, CDR2 SNEGSKA, per germline (reference sequence). J was trimmed by 3 bases and V by 1 base; bases with no gene match: 6. The CDR3 bases are TGCAGTGCTAGAGCCCCTGCTAGCGGCTACGAGCAGTACTTC. It encodes CSARAPASGYEQYF.

This clone was observed many times. The sample holds other DNA sequences that translate to the same CDR3. The V call is TRBV6-1, the J call TRBJ1-5; D gene ambiguous. Germline CDR1 is MNHNS and CDR2 is SASEGT. The CDR3 consists of 13 residues. The germline V and J ends were trimmed by 6 bases and 4 bases, with 10 bases remaining between them. The CDR3 is CASSPSGNQPQHF. The CDR3 nucleotides read TGTGCCAGCAGCCCTTCGGGGAATCAGCCCCAGCATTTT.

In its sample, this clone was seen many times. V is TRBV20-1 and J is TRBJ1-2, with TRBD1 matching over 9 bases. Germline lookup yields CDR1 DFQATT and CDR2 SNEGSKA (reference sequence). This CDR3 region has 14 residues. V trimming: 0 bases; J trimming: 4 bases; junction bases outside the gene matches: 3. CDR3 DNA sequence: TGCAGTGCTAGAGATCGGACAGGGGCCTATGGCTACACCTTC. Translated, it gives CSARDRTGAYGYTF.

This clone was observed many times. The rearrangement uses TRBV9 and TRBJ2-3, with 8 nucleotides matching TRBD2. Germline loops: CDR1 SGDLS, CDR2 YYNGEE. CDR3 length equals 16 residues. Trimming at V came to 3 bases and at J to 3 bases, leaving 9 bases not matched to a gene. The CDR3 DNA is TGTGCCAGCAGCGAGTCCGGGGGGGGATCTACAGATACGCAGTATTTT. It codes for CASSESGGGSTDTQYF.

Turning to this clone: Given a much more abundant clone one base away, this may be a read error. The conserved phenylalanine or tryptophan normally closing the CDR3 is absent here, so this likely arose from a read error. V gene TRBV7-9 combines with J gene TRBJ1-2; no firm D call. Trimming removed 5 bases from V and 11 bases from J, with 15 bases in between. This CDR3 is 12 amino acids long. Germline CDR1 SEHNR, CDR2 FQNEAQ (reference sequence). The CDR3 region has the DNA TGTGCCAGCAGCCTGAGCCCTACCGGTTACACCCTC. It specifies CASSLSPTGYTL.

This clone was seen at least ten times. This chain joins TRBV9 and TRBJ2-5; the D gene is possibly TRBD2 (6 bases). Trimming removed 4 bases at V and 5 bases at J, with 15 bases between. Per the germline V gene, CDR1 is SGDLS and CDR2 is YYNGEE. CDR3 length: 14 amino acids. The CDR3 spells CASSTMGGRETQYF. The CDR3 DNA sequence: TGTGCCAGCAGCACCATGGGGGGAAGGGAGACCCAGTACTTC.

This clone was seen at least ten times. The chain combines TRBV30 with TRBJ2-5; D is possibly TRBD1 (8 bases). The V gene's germline CDR1 is GTSNPN and CDR2 SVGIG (reference sequence). The V end was cut by 5 bases, the J end by 2 bases, with 18 bases between. CDR3 length: 15 amino acids. The CDR3 coding sequence is TGTGCCTGGGATACCATACAGGGGGGGCAAGAGACCCAGTACTTC. Residues: CAWDTIQGGQETQYF.

The V call is TRBV12-3 or TRBV12-4, the J call TRBJ2-3; 13 nucleotides align to TRBD2. This CDR3 has 16 amino acids. Trimming cost V 4 bases and J 5 bases; bases outside gene matches: 6. Here the CDR3 DNA reads TGTGCCAGCAGTTGGACTAGCGGGGGCCTTGGAGATACGCAGTATTTT. Its translation: CASSWTSGGLGDTQYF.

This clone came up many times. The chain joins TRBV11-3 to TRBJ1-1, with D possibly matching TRBD1 (6 bases). V lost 3 bases and J 5 bases, leaving 13 bases between the germline ends. The CDR3 consists of 14 residues. CDR1 SGHNT and CDR2 YENEEA come from the germline V gene. For the CDR3, the DNA is TGTGCCAGCAGCTTCCGGGACAAGAGGACTGAAGCTTTCTTT. The encoded protein is CASSFRDKRTEAFF. Based on the CDR3 plus reference TRBV11-3 and TRBJ1-1, the full variable domain is EAGVVQSPRYKIIEKKQPVAFWCNPISGHNTLYWYLQNLGQGPELLIRYENEEAVDDSQLPKDRFSAERLKGVDSTLKIQPAELGDSAVYLCASSFRDKRTEAFFGQGTRLTVV.

In its sample, this clone was seen many times. The chain uses TRBV15 and TRBJ2-7; TRBD2 matches at 10 bases. This CDR3 has 16 residues. From germline, CDR1 is LNHNV and CDR2 YYDKDF (reference sequence). V lost 5 bases and J lost 7; bases outside the gene matches: 14. CDR3 amino acids: CATSGTLSGRAREQYF. The CDR3 DNA sequence: TGTGCCACCAGCGGAACTTTAAGCGGGAGGGCCAGGGAGCAGTACTTC.

This clone has a count of ten or more. The CDR3 nucleotides are TGCAGTGCTAGAGATTCGCGGGGCGCATCAGATACGCAGTATTTT. Translated, it gives CSARDSRGASDTQYF. This chain joins TRBV20-1 and TRBJ2-3, with D tentatively TRBD2 (6 bases). The CDR3 has 15 amino acids. The germline V and J ends were trimmed by 0 bases and 4 bases, with 14 bases remaining between them. CDR1 and CDR2 (germline): DFQATT, SNEGSKA (reference sequence).

This clone was counted ten times or more. The CDR3 DNA reads as TGTGCCAGCAGTTTCTCCGGACGACGGAGAAACACCATATATTTT. Its translation is CASSFSGRRRNTIYF. The chain links TRBV12-3 or TRBV12-4 to TRBJ1-3; D remains ambiguous. V dropped 3 bases and J dropped 5 bases, with 14 bases sitting between them. The CDR3 totals 15 residues.

Ten or more counts support this clone. J is TRBJ2-7 and V is TRBV5-6; 11 nucleotides line up with TRBD2. V was clipped by 5 bases and J by 2 bases; unmatched bases: 9. CDR1 SGHDT and CDR2 YYEEEE come from the germline V gene. The CDR3 consists of 16 residues. For the CDR3, the DNA is TGTGCCAGCAGGCAACTAGCGGGAGTATCTCCCTACGAGCAGTACTTC. This translates into CASRQLAGVSPYEQYF.

This clone was found many times. This chain joins TRBV6-1 and TRBJ2-3; D unclear. Germline CDR1 is MNHNS and CDR2 is SASEGT. V was trimmed by 7 bases and J by 0 bases, leaving 14 bases between them. This CDR3 contains 15 residues. DNA of the CDR3: TGTGCCAGCACCCTGAATATAGAAAGCACAGATACGCAGTATTTT. Amino acid sequence: CASTLNIESTDTQYF.

This clone was observed at least ten times. V gene TRBV5-1 combines with J gene TRBJ2-1; D is uncertain. The CDR3 runs to 13 residues. V was trimmed by 0 bases and J by 8 bases, leaving 9 bases between them. Germline CDR1 SGHRS, CDR2 YFSETQ. The CDR3 is CASSLGQRDEQFF. The CDR3 DNA reads TGCGCCAGCAGCTTGGGTCAGCGCGATGAGCAGTTCTTC. The variable domain in full, completed from reference TRBV5-1 and TRBJ2-1, reads KAGVTQTPRYLIKTRGQQVTLSCSPISGHRSVSWYQQTPGQGLQFLFEYFSETQRNKGNFPGRFSGRQFSNSRSEMNVSTLELGDSALYLCASSLGQRDEQFFGPGTRLTVL.

The rearrangement joins TRBV29-1 to TRBJ2-2; 7 positions match TRBD2. Per the germline V gene, CDR1 is SQVTM and CDR2 is ANQGSEA. The V segment lost 2 bases and the J segment 1 base; nucleotides outside the gene matches: 13. The CDR3 extends over 18 amino acids. As DNA, the CDR3 is TGCAGCGTTGAACCCACTACTAGCGCGGGGTTGAACACCGGGGAGCTGTTTTTT. It is translated as CSVEPTTSAGLNTGELFF.

This clone was detected ten times or more. The gene calls are TRBV7-8 and TRBJ2-3; 11 bases agree with TRBD1. The J segment lost 5 bases and the V segment lost 7 bases, leaving 11 bases of the junction unmatched. The CDR3 runs to 16 residues. Looked up from germline, CDR1 is SGHVS and CDR2 is FQNEAQ. CDR3 sequence: CASIQFGQGAIDTQYF. The DNA of the CDR3 is TGTGCCAGCATACAATTTGGACAGGGGGCGATAGATACGCAGTATTTT.

This clone was seen repeatedly, ten times or more. The gene calls are TRBV7-9 and TRBJ1-6; D gene uncertain. With 4 bases removed from V and 7 bases from J, the gap between germline ends came to 14 bases. Germline CDR1 SEHNR, CDR2 FQNEAQ (reference sequence). The CDR3 runs 15 residues. The CDR3 coding sequence is TGTGCCAGCAGCTCACGACGGCTTGGCAATTCACCCCTCCACTTT. Translation: CASSSRRLGNSPLHF.

This clone was detected ten times or more. The chain links TRBV2 to TRBJ1-6; D call uncertain. V was cut by 3 bases and J by 5 bases, with 2 bases left in between. The germline CDR1 and CDR2 sequences are SNHLY and FYNNEI. The CDR3 length is 12 residues. The CDR3 protein is CASSDDNSPLHF. The CDR3 DNA sequence: TGTGCCAGCAGTGATGATAATTCACCCCTCCACTTT.

Note on this clone: Compared with germline, one end of the junction differs, possibly owing to a read error. The V gene is TRBV27, the J gene TRBJ2-3; D remains ambiguous. The CDR3 loop spans 11 amino acids. The germline gives CDR1 MNHEY, CDR2 SMNVEV (reference sequence). The DNA of the CDR3 is TGTGCCAACAGTCTTGCAGATAAGCAGTATTTT. Encoded protein: CANSLADKQYF.

This clone was picked up many times. The gene calls are TRBV19 and TRBJ1-3; 8 bases line up with TRBD1. There are 16 residues in the CDR3. Per the germline V gene, CDR1 is LNHDA and CDR2 is SQIVND (reference sequence). V dropped 7 bases and J dropped 3; count of bases not matched to a gene: 11. The CDR3 region has the DNA TGTGCCAGTACCGAAGCACAGGGGGTTAGTGGAAACACCATATATTTT. Translating gives CASTEAQGVSGNTIYF.

Judged by abundance, this clone is medium-sized. V is TRBV20-1 and J is TRBJ2-7, with 10 positions matching TRBD2. The ends lost 0 bases at V and 2 bases at J; junction bases unmatched: 10. The CDR3 is 17 residues long. The germline V gene has CDR1 DFQATT and CDR2 SNEGSKA (reference sequence). The CDR3 here is CSARDVEREGPPYEQYF. The CDR3 DNA reads TGCAGTGCTAGAGATGTGGAGCGGGAGGGCCCTCCCTACGAGCAGTACTTC.